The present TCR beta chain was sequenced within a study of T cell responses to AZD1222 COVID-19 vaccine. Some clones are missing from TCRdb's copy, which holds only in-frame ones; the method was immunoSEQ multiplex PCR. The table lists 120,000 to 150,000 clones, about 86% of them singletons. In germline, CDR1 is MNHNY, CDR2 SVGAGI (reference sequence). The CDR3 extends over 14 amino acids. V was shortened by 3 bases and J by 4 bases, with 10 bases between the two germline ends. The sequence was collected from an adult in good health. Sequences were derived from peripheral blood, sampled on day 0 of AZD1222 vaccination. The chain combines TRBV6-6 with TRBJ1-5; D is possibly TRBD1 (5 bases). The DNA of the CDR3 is TGTGCCAGCAGTTATATGGGGGGGAATCAGCCCCAGCATTTT. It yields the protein CASSYMGGNQPQHF.